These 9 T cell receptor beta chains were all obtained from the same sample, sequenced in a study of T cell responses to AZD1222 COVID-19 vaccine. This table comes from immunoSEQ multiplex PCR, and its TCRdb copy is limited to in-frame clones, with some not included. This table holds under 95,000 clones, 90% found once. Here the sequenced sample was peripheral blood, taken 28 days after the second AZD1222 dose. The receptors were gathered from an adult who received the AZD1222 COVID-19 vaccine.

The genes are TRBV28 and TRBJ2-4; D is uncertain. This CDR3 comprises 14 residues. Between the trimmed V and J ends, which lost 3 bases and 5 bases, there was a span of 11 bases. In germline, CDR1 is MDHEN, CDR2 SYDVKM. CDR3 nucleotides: TGTGCCAGCAGTTTGCCCGTGATGGAAAACATTCAGTACTTC. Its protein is CASSLPVMENIQYF.

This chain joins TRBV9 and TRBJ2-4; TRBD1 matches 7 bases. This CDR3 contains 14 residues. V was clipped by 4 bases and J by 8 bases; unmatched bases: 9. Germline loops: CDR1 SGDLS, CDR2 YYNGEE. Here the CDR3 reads CASSPGTERDIQYF. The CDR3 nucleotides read TGTGCCAGCAGCCCAGGGACAGAGAGGGACATTCAGTACTTC.

DNA of the CDR3: TGTGCCAGCAAGGGGTCCAGGGAAGGTCAGCCCCAGCATTTT. It specifies CASKGSREGQPQHF. V is TRBV6-5 and J is TRBJ1-5, with a possible D match to TRBD1 (5 bases). The CDR3 consists of 14 residues. The V end lost 7 bases, the J end lost 6 bases, and 16 bases lay between the germline ends. The germline gives CDR1 MNHEY, CDR2 SVGAGI.

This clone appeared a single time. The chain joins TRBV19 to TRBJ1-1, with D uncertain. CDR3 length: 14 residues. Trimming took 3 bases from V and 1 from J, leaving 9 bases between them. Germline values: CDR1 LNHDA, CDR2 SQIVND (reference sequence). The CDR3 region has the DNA TGTGCCAGTAGTATTGGCGTAGAGAACACTGAAGCTTTCTTT. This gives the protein CASSIGVENTEAFF.

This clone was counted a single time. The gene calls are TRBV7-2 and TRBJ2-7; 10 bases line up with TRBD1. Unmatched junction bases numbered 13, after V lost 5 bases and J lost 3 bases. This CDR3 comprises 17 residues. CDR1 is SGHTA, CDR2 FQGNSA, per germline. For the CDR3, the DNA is TGTGCCAGCAGCGCCCGAGGGGCGACAGGGGGCGGCTACGAGCAGTACTTC. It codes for CASSARGATGGGYEQYF.

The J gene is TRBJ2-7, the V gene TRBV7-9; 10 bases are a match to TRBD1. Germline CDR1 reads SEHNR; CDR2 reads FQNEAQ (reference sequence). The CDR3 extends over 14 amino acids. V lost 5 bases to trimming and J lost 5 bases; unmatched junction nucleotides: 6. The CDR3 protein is CASSTRDRGHEQYF. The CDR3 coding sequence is TGTGCCAGCAGCACCCGGGACAGGGGCCACGAGCAGTACTTC. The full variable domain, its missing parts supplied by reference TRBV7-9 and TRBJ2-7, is DTGVSQNPRHKITKRGQNVTFRCDPISEHNRLYWYRQTLGQGPEFLTYFQNEAQLEKSRLLSDRFSAERPKGSFSTLEIQRTEQGDSAMYLCASSTRDRGHEQYFGPGTRLTVT.

For the CDR3, the DNA is TGTGCCAGCAGCCACGGGGGGACAGGGGGGAACACTGAAGCTTTCTTT. It translates to CASSHGGTGGNTEAFF. V gene TRBV6-6 combines with J gene TRBJ1-1, with TRBD1 identical over 11 bases. The CDR3 is 16 residues long. Trimming cost V 6 bases and J 1 base; bases outside gene matches: 7. Germline CDR1 reads MNHNY; CDR2 reads SVGAGI (reference sequence).

The CDR3 coding sequence is TGTGCCATCAGTGACCACGACCGATTCTATGGCTACACCTTC. Its translation: CAISDHDRFYGYTF. The rearrangement uses TRBV10-3 and TRBJ1-2; D is unclear. CDR1 is ENHRY, CDR2 SYGVKD, per germline. This CDR3 is 14 amino acids long. V lost 3 bases to trimming and J lost 4 bases, with 12 bases between them.

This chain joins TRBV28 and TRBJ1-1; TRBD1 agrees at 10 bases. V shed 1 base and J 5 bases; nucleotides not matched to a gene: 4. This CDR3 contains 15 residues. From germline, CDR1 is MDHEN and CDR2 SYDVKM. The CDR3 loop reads CASSLYRTGGTEAFF. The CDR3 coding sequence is TGTGCCAGCAGTTTATATCGGACAGGGGGGACTGAAGCTTTCTTT.